One TCR beta chain is described in this entry. Its antigen is not yet known. No clone much larger than this one lies a single base away; base qualities are absent. Libraries were prepared through the immunoSEQ multiplex PCR assay. A mixture of 60 forward primers for TCR Vbeta segments and 13 reverse primers for TCR Jbeta segments was used in the multiplex PCR. A multiplex PCR assay on genomic DNA amplified the CDR3 region of rearranged TCR beta genes. Amplified TCR beta libraries were sequenced as 87-base-pair reads on the Illumina HiSeq System. The source study handled its data this way. In a later analysis, 70 million to 95 million unique TCR beta chains were counted across the roughly 610 repertoires, and about 9.9 million of these chains were shared by at least two donors. Raw reads were error-corrected and collapsed into unique sequences with a nearest-neighbor algorithm that merged closely related sequences to remove PCR and sequencing errors. V, D and J gene segments were assigned by aligning CDR3 sequences to IMGT reference sequences. Each retained sequence needed at least a six-nucleotide match to both a V gene segment and a J gene segment. A rearrangement counted as productive if the CDR3 had no stop codons and remained in frame with V and J, and every other rearrangement counted as non-productive. Following IMGT convention, CDR3 was defined as the stretch from the second conserved V-encoded cysteine to the conserved J-encoded phenylalanine. Sequences without an unambiguous match to a single V gene segment were excluded from the earlier analysis of almost 600 of the donors. In an earlier analysis of approximately 500 of the donors, a V segment was called functional when productive rearrangements were above 56.7%, and segregating when the standard deviation between donors exceeded 5%. To diagnose cytomegalovirus status from the catalog of TCR beta chain sequences, a statistical classification framework was built. In a later analysis, V and J genes were assigned by comparing TCR nucleotide sequences against IMGT/GENE-DB human TR gene sequences. A later analysis assigned CDR3 sequences and most-parsimonious VDJ recombination scenarios with the TCRdist pipeline. In a later analysis, each TCR beta chain was defined by its CDR3 amino acid sequence together with its V-gene family, and reads lacking a unique V-gene family were excluded. To address suspected cross-contamination and a sequencing artifact, a later analysis removed roughly 640 highly shared, low-generation-probability nucleotide sequences. A later analysis calculated a clonal expansion index for each public chain from normalized within-repertoire ranks of inferred template counts. In a later analysis, generation probabilities were computed using a VDJ recombination model fitted to out-of-frame rearrangements, and the results were checked against IGoR. A later analysis scored TCR-TCR, TCR-HLA and TCR-CMV co-occurrence with hypergeometric tests, applying a repertoire-size bias correction to TCR pairs. To estimate false discovery rates, a later analysis permuted the HLA or CMV assignments 20 times. In a later analysis, co-occurring TCRs were grouped using DBSCAN, with TCRdist sequence similarity added in when clustering inside HLA-allele-positive subsets. For co-occurrence clustering, repertoires with fewer than 30,000 or more than 120,000 public chains were excluded, along with a handful of repertoires with anomalous nucleotide sharing. The table comes from immuneACCESS by way of TCRdb, which keeps in-frame sequences with V and J called. Part of the clones is missing from these tables; in studies checked, under half for an unresolved V gene and the rest for unknown reasons. V and J calls and clone size are those listed in that table; D and trimming were worked out from the DNA. For this sample there are 75,000 to 100,000 clones; 65% to 80% appear just once. Clones ranked in the top ten supply approximately 15% of the sample.

The data derive from a study of cytomegalovirus exposure and HLA in healthy donors listed by TCRdb under 2017. Looking at the study overall: According to an earlier analysis of 587 of the donors, 150 million to 200 million T cells yielded 100 million or so unique TCR beta sequences and 276 Gb of sequence data. Every repertoire in the discovery cohort had been generated on one and the same sequencing platform. Roughly 300 gigabases of sequencing data and around 87 million unique TCR sequences were included in an early release covering several hundred HLA-typed donors. To study patterns of TCR occurrence, a later analysis re-analyzed previously published TCR beta repertoires from 600 to 750 donors and added high-resolution HLA genotyping. The number of donors typed differed by locus, with roughly 620-630 for A, B, C, DRB1 and DQB1, roughly 520 for DQA1, about 610 for DPA1, and around 430 for DPB1. In an earlier analysis of around 540 of the donors, high-throughput TCR beta sequencing was used to judge whether each TCR beta V gene segment behaved as functional or pseudogenic. Rather than using new phenotypic data, the later analysis identified candidate immune exposures from TCR beta sequences and from how often those sequences occurred across donors. The aim of the study was to test whether cataloging public T cell receptors could identify signatures of past pathogen exposure. High-throughput TCR immunosequencing, statistical association of individual TCRs with disease status, and machine learning were combined to predict cytomegalovirus infection status. Alongside the repertoire data, information on donor age, sex, ethnicity and CMV serostatus was compiled. A separate validation cohort of some 130 different subjects was used in addition to the 666-subject first cohort. In a later genetic analysis, genome-wide SNP genotypes for about three fifths of the roughly 670 donors were used, and that subset was treated as a discovery cohort. Because of strong linkage in the cohort, five DR-DQ haplotypes were treated as single units for association and clustering. The study used immunosequencing to profile the T cell repertoires of several hundred subjects and linked those repertoires to cytomegalovirus serostatus. Among some 410 genotyped donors of the cohort, an average of approximately 250,000 unique TCR beta nucleotide sequences were sequenced per donor, about a sixth of them non-productive. The genetic ancestry cluster associated with self-reported Caucasian donors included 81% of the roughly 360 genotyped donors. Both class I and class II loci were covered by HLA typing, at four-digit resolution. The research as a whole found: Compared with equally common non-associated chains, HLA-associated TCR beta chains in a later analysis were more clonally expanded and had lower generation probabilities. In a later genetic analysis, fewer N-insertions in productive TCRs were reported among donors in an Asian-associated ancestry cluster than the roughly 700-donor mean. Only TCR beta chains were sequenced in this cohort, and the absence of alpha or paired-chain data limited detectable features. When HLA alleles, especially DR and DQ, strongly co-occurred, TCR associations were difficult to assign to individual alleles. A further reported finding was that TCR beta sequences accurately predicted the HLA-A and HLA-B alleles for most subjects in the first cohort. A later analysis found that TCR association rates varied across HLA loci, with DRB1 alleles showing the most associated TCRs and HLA-C alleles the fewest. The study gave a list of 150 to 200 TCR beta chains associated with cytomegalovirus. Because counts were too low, roughly 17 rarely observed V segments, including chromosome 9 orphons, were left out of the earlier analysis of some 640 of the donors. Most CMV-associated TCR beta chains appeared to be HLA-restricted in a later analysis, and the HLA associations seemed to be driven largely by CMV exposure. An earlier analysis of 587 of the donors showed that most TCR beta V segments appeared in productive rearrangements either about 90% or about 30% of the time, which broadly matched IMGT annotations. The sequencing pipeline was judged likely to have produced a cluster of highly shared sequence variants as a technical artifact. The presence/absence analyses assumed that sequencing depth was roughly uniform across donors, and that assumption may not be true. Some IMGT-functional V segments, including TRBV6-2 and TRBV6-3, could not be told apart with the 87-base-pair reads, so those segments were excluded. An association between a missense DCLRE1C variant and V-gene and J-gene trimming of TCR beta chains was found in a later genetic analysis and replicated in an independent cohort. Specific HLA alleles were associated with roughly 16,000 TCR beta sequences at a false discovery rate of 0.05 in a later analysis. Linkage disequilibrium might explain the correlated functional status among segregating V segments, but an unknown experimental factor could not be ruled out. In a later analysis, several top co-occurrence clusters were reported to appear linked to parvovirus B19, influenza, CMV and Epstein-Barr virus. Because HLA typing was unavailable for some donors at each locus, only the typed subset was used in association tests. In both the original and validation cohorts, the classifier was reported to diagnose cytomegalovirus status with high specificity and sensitivity. In vitro tests confirmed that a few of the cytomegalovirus-associated TCR beta chains recognize cytomegalovirus antigens. CMV serostatus was the only immune exposure information available for the cohort. It was suggested by the authors that the approach could potentially be generalized to other disease states and immunological phenotypes. While some public TCRs were present in many individuals, most TCR sequences turned up only very rarely across donors.

The cohort comprised several hundred healthy bone marrow donors. At the time of sampling, all cohort members were nominally healthy, though unrecorded immune exposures were likely present. The donor was CMV seropositive and belonged to the group of 270 or so seropositive cohort members. A peripheral blood sample was provided by each donor, and peripheral blood mononuclear cells were used for TCR beta sequencing. Genomic DNA extraction from the blood cell samples was performed with the Qiagen DNeasy Blood Extraction Kit. Spanning cysteine to phenylalanine, the CDR3 consists of 12 amino acids. The sequence is cut down to CDR3 DNA, 36 bases in frame from base 1. The trim is 6 bases for V and 5 bases for J, with a gap of 11 bases between the germline ends. CDR1 and CDR2, looked up from the germline V gene, are SGHRS and YFSETQ.

The clonotype was recovered from a man between 60 and 75 years old in good health and CMV-seropositive. The chain is assembled from TRBV5-1 and TRBJ1-1; confidence is insufficient to name the D gene. Sequencing was carried out using PBMCs. The CDR3 sequence is CASNTVGTEAFF. The bases read TGCGCCAGCAACACCGTTGGTACTGAAGCTTTCTTT.